This TCR beta chain was documented in a study of cytomegalovirus exposure and HLA in healthy donors. On this clone: Its specificity is not known.

This CDR3 region has 13 residues. Germline lookup yields CDR1 SGHTA and CDR2 FQGNSA. Between the trimmed V and J ends, which lost 2 bases and 7 bases, there was a span of 9 bases. Primers: 60 Vbeta forward and 13 Jbeta reverse. Profiling relied on immunoSEQ multiplex PCR, and the TCRdb table lists in-frame clones only, not all of them. The repertoire holds roughly 130,000 clones, with over 70% as singletons. Study results and caveats: Most subjects' HLA-A and HLA-B alleles were reportedly predicted from TCR beta sequences. In a later analysis, productive TCRs from donors in an Asian-associated ancestry cluster reportedly carried fewer N-insertions than the cohort mean.

This TCR came from a woman aged 40 to 50 in good health and CMV-seronegative. V and J are TRBV7-2 and TRBJ2-1; no clear D gene. Sequencing input: PBMCs. CDR3 coding DNA: TGTGCCAGCAGCTTATCGGAGTTGAATGAGCAGTTCTTC. Amino acid sequence: CASSLSELNEQFF.